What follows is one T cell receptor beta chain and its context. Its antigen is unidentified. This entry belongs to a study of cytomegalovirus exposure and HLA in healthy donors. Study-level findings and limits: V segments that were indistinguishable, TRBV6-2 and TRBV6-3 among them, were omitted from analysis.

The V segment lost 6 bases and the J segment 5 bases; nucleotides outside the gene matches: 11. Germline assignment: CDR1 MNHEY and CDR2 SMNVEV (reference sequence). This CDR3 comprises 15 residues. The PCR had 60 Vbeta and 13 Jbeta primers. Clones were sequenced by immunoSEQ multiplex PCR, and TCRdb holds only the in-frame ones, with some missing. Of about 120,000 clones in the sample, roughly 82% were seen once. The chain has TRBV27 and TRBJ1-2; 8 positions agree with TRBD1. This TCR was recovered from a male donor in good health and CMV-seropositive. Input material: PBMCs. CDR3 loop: CASRETGVGKYGYTF. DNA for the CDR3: TGTGCCAGCAGAGAGACAGGGGTTGGGAAGTATGGCTACACCTTC.